The present TCR beta chain was sequenced within a study of HIV-infected children after antiretroviral therapy interruption. Turning to the study itself: Four children interrupted treatment; four stayed on continuous treatment. Whole-study results and caveats: Naive CD4+ CDR3 sharing between time points fell after interruption began. Minor non-naive CD45RA+ populations, like EMRA or stem memory, might contaminate naive sorts.

Many counts were recorded for this clonotype. The antigen is not known. Documented treatment: PENTA 11 planned treatment interruption arm or continuous ART arm. Samples needed at least 5 million viable cryopreserved PBMCs. V lost 6 bases to trimming and J lost 4 bases, with 9 bases between them. The CDR3 runs 12 residues. CDR1 and CDR2 (germline): MDHEN, SYDVKM. The TCR library was built from RNA with a 3' RACE protocol and unique molecular identifiers. TCRdb reprocessed the 3' RACE reads via MiXCR and lists one record per CDR3 protein. The sample has about 40,000 distinct CDR3 sequences; over 6% are singletons.

Sequencing used CD45RA+ CD4+ T cells from PBMCs, pooled from several time points, obtained from a donor given antiretroviral therapy, either interrupted or continuous. The subset denotes: naive CD4+ CD45RA+ CD45RO- T cells. The sequence derives from a pool of human donors with HIV. The chain combines TRBV28 with TRBJ2-5; no definite D call. The CDR3 loop reads CASSQPPETQYF. The CDR3 bases are TGTGCCAGCAGCCAACCCCCAGAGACCCAGTACTTC.